The present T cell receptor beta chain was sequenced within a study of identical twins. Study outcomes and limitations: Donors were not followed over many years; analysis was cross-sectional.

TCRdb re-derived calls from the 5' RACE reads in MiXCR, one entry per CDR3 protein. The sample yields some 790,000 distinct CDR3 sequences, roughly 18% seen once. Trimming took off 1 base at V and 8 bases at J, with 8 bases between the two ends. CDR1 is MDHEN and CDR2 is SYDVKM in the germline V gene. There are 12 residues in the CDR3. A note on this clonotype: Its antigen is as yet unknown.

The sample also formed part of further work on T cells expressing NK-cell markers. Per that study: Seven of the eight sequenced donors were classified as HCMV-seropositive, and one was classified as seronegative. Also leading the CD3+CD56-NKG2C+ fraction in a few donors were these clonotypes.

The sequenced material came from PBMCs. The receptor's source is a woman aged 18-30 years in good health. The chain links TRBV28 to TRBJ1-1, with D hard to call. The DNA of the CDR3 is TGTGCCAGCAGTTTATATCAGCCCGAAGCTTTCTTT. This gives the protein CASSLYQPEAFF.